Presented here are 15 T cell receptor beta chains from one specimen sequenced in a study of blood T cell repertoires in COVID-19. Clones were read by immunoSEQ multiplex PCR, and TCRdb kept only the in-frame ones, dropping some. The sample includes about 150,000 clones, about 80% of them seen just once. The sequenced sample was peripheral blood. These receptor sequences come from a man aged 70-80 years with acute or convalescent COVID-19.

The chain carries TRBV18 and TRBJ2-7; D is possibly TRBD1 (7 bases). CDR1 is KGHSH and CDR2 is LQKENI in the germline V gene. CDR3 length equals 14 residues. Deletions cut 2 bases from V and 2 bases from J, with 10 bases between. The CDR3 here is CASSPAGQTYEQYF. The CDR3 DNA sequence: TGTGCCAGCTCACCAGCGGGACAGACCTACGAGCAGTACTTC.

V and J are TRBV3-1 (or the pseudogene TRBV3-2) and TRBJ2-3; TRBD2 agrees at 15 bases. Germline assignment: CDR1 LGHDT and CDR2 YNNKEL (reference sequence). The CDR3 runs to 18 residues. V was pared by 1 base and J by 6 bases, with 8 bases of the junction left unmatched. CDR3 loop: CASSQAGTSGRQGDTQYF. CDR3 in DNA: TGTGCCAGCAGCCAAGCTGGGACTAGCGGGAGGCAAGGGGATACGCAGTATTTT.

As DNA, the CDR3 is TGTGCCAGCAGCTTGGGGCTATCACGGGACAGTTTTGGCTACACCTTC. Amino acid sequence: CASSLGLSRDSFGYTF. The rearrangement joins TRBV5-4 to TRBJ1-2; 7 positions match TRBD1. The V and J ends lost 0 bases and 7 bases, in that order; junction bases with no gene match: 12. The V gene's germline CDR1 is SGHNT and CDR2 YYREEE (reference sequence). The CDR3 extends over 16 amino acids.

This clone has a handful of counts. This rearrangement joins TRBV28 to TRBJ1-2, with 9 nucleotides matching TRBD1. Per germline, CDR1 MDHEN and CDR2 SYDVKM. V trimming: 6 bases; J trimming: 8 bases; junction bases outside the gene matches: 13. This CDR3 region has 15 residues. The CDR3 DNA is TGTGCCAGCAGCCCTTACGGGGACAGGGTAGAGGGCTACACCTTC. Translation: CASSPYGDRVEGYTF.

The table lists this clone with many counts. J is TRBJ2-1 and V is TRBV30; no reliable D call. Germline V CDR1 and CDR2: GTSNPN, SVGIG (reference sequence). This CDR3 is built from 10 residues. Trimming took off 8 bases at V and 8 bases at J, with 10 bases between the two ends. CDR3 sequence reads: CALGTYEQFF. The CDR3 DNA reads TGTGCCCTTGGCACCTATGAGCAGTTCTTC.

The gene calls are TRBV6-5 and TRBJ2-2, with a possible D match to TRBD2 (7 bases). Germline-derived CDR1 and CDR2 are MNHEY and SVGAGI. V lost 0 bases and J 6 bases, leaving 11 bases between the germline ends. The CDR3 extends over 15 amino acids. This chain's CDR3 is CASSYSKGGSGELFF. CDR3 bases: TGTGCCAGCAGTTACTCGAAGGGGGGGTCCGGGGAGCTGTTTTTT.

This rearrangement joins TRBV6-5 to TRBJ1-3; D gene unclear. CDR1 is MNHEY, CDR2 SVGAGI, per germline. V lost 2 bases and J 3 bases, leaving 11 bases between the germline ends. The CDR3 spans 15 residues. CDR3 sequence (DNA): TGTGCCAGCAGTTACGGTGGCGAGGATGGAAACACCATATATTTT. Protein sequence: CASSYGGEDGNTIYF.

The chain carries TRBV6-1 and TRBJ2-1; D is perhaps TRBD2 (7 bases). The CDR3 contains 17 residues. Deletions cut 2 bases from V and 8 bases from J, with 22 bases between. Germline CDR1 reads MNHNS; CDR2 reads SASEGT. In nucleotides, the CDR3 is TGTGCCAGCAGTGAAAAAACGCGGGGGACAATTATGGATGAGCAGTTCTTC. This codes for CASSEKTRGTIMDEQFF.

This chain links TRBV25-1 with TRBJ2-1; TRBD1 matches 7 bases. Unmatched junction bases numbered 11, after V lost 1 base and J lost 8 bases. CDR3 size: 16 residues. The V gene's germline CDR1 is MGHDK and CDR2 SYGVNS. CDR3 sequence (DNA): TGTGCCAGCAGTGAATGGATGGCGACTACAGGGGATGAGCAGTTCTTC. Translating it yields CASSEWMATTGDEQFF.

The chain uses TRBV9 and TRBJ2-2; D not certain. The V end was cut by 4 bases, the J end by 1 base, with 11 bases between. Germline V gene sequence: CDR1 SGDLS, CDR2 YYNGEE. This CDR3 contains 15 residues. The CDR3 coding sequence is TGTGCCAGCAGCCGATCGGCAGGGAACACCGGGGAGCTGTTTTTT. This sequence encodes CASSRSAGNTGELFF. Using reference TRBV9 and TRBJ2-2 for the parts outside the CDR3, the full variable domain is DSGVTQTPKHLITATGQRVTLRCSPRSGDLSVYWYQQSLDQGLQFLIQYYNGEERAKGNILERFSAQQFPDLHSELNLSSLELGDSALYFCASSRSAGNTGELFFGEGSRLTVL.

This clone appeared a single time. The chain recombines TRBV28 with TRBJ2-6, with a possible D match to TRBD2 (5 bases). CDR1 and CDR2 from the germline V gene are MDHEN and SYDVKM. The CDR3 sequence is 16 residues long. V lost 6 bases and J 2 bases, leaving 14 bases between the germline ends. CDR3 residues: CASSLDLGAGANVLTF. DNA for the CDR3: TGTGCCAGCAGCTTGGATCTCGGGGCTGGGGCCAACGTCCTGACTTTC.

The rearrangement joins TRBV12-3 or TRBV12-4 to TRBJ2-3; D uncertain. CDR3 length: 13 residues. V was cut by 5 bases and J by 2 bases, with 8 bases left in between. The CDR3 DNA reads as TGTGCCAGCAGTCCAGGATACACAGATACGCAGTATTTT. Encoded protein: CASSPGYTDTQYF.

V is TRBV7-3 and J is TRBJ2-7; tentatively, D is TRBD1 (5 bases). CDR3 length equals 14 residues. CDR1 is SGHTA, CDR2 FQGTGA, per germline. V was pared by 2 bases and J by 2 bases, with 10 bases between. This CDR3 is CASSLGTGPYEQYF. The CDR3 region has the DNA TGTGCCAGCAGCTTAGGAACAGGTCCCTACGAGCAGTACTTC.

This clone was seen once. The chain has TRBV19 and TRBJ2-2; perhaps TRBD2 as D (6 bases). CDR1 and CDR2 (germline): LNHDA, SQIVND (reference sequence). Between the trimmed V and J ends, which lost 3 bases and 7 bases, there was a span of 9 bases. The CDR3 runs 13 residues. In DNA form, the CDR3 reads TGTGCCAGTAGTATTTGGGGGGACGGGGAGCTGTTTTTT. Protein product: CASSIWGDGELFF.

The chain uses TRBV24-1 and TRBJ2-3; 7 bases line up with TRBD2. Germline CDR1 KGHDR, CDR2 SFDVKD. V was clipped by 3 bases and J by 2 bases; unmatched bases: 4. This CDR3 region has 15 residues. CDR3 sequence (DNA): TGTGCCACCAGTGATCATAGCGGGCCCACAGATACGCAGTATTTT. Its translation is CATSDHSGPTDTQYF.